This TCR beta chain came from a study of vaccination effects on CD4 cells after COVID-19. Points on this clone: The antigen is undetermined.

After expansion with viral peptide pools in the ViraFEST assay, antigen-specific CD4+ T cells were sequenced. A roughly ten-day culture period preceded the isolation of CD4+ T cells. Nucleocapsid antibody tests were negative, and the vaccine recipients had no prior SARS-CoV-2 infection. Cultures used 2.1 million or so PBMC per well, about 10 IU/ml IL-2 and around 9.5 ug/ml peptides. Measured with immunoSEQ multiplex PCR; TCRdb has only the in-frame clones, and not every one. The repertoire includes approximately 20,000 clones, 60% to 75% of them detected once, and 26% sits in the top ten. Study-level findings and limits: There was marked clonal contraction among infection- and vaccine-induced clones late after vaccination. No early post-infection timepoints were available in the study, which also included few convalescent patients.

The CDR3 covers 13 residues. V was clipped by 0 bases and J by 5 bases, with 8 bases between them. From germline, CDR1 is SGHKS and CDR2 YYEKEE (reference sequence). The material was CD4+ T cells from PBMCs cultured with HCoV-NL63 spike peptides, obtained before COVID-19 vaccination. This chain uses TRBV5-5 with TRBJ2-5; tentatively, D is TRBD2 (5 bases). The clonotype originates from a human donor who received a COVID-19 vaccine. The CDR3 region is CASSLALEETQYF. Written as DNA, the CDR3 is TGTGCCAGCAGCTTGGCACTAGAGGAGACCCAGTACTTC.